These 15 T cell receptor beta chains were sequenced from one sample in a study of regulatory T cells in long-lasting Graves disease. Time point in this sample: persistent/refractory GD, antithyroid drugs over 5 years with positive TRAb. PBMCs were the source of the RNA used for TCR sequencing. With iRepertoire HTBI primers and Arm-PCR of CDR3 regions, TCR beta libraries were built. From the multiplex PCR reads, TCRdb called clonotypes with MiXCR, one entry per CDR3 protein. The data show 300,000 to 500,000 distinct CDR3 sequences, with around 20% seen just once and less than 25% held by the top ten. Sample: peripheral blood mononuclear cells (PBMCs), taken when the disease was refractory, from a patient treated with antithyroid drugs. The receptor source for this set is a female donor with Graves disease.

This sequence joins TRBV4-2 and TRBJ2-7; 10 nucleotides line up with TRBD2. CDR1 is LGHNA and CDR2 is YNFKEQ in the germline V gene. V lost 0 bases, J lost 2 bases, and 7 bases stayed unmatched. The CDR3 consists of 17 residues. CDR3 protein: CASSQELVGTSAYEQYF. Here the CDR3 DNA reads TGTGCCAGCAGCCAAGAATTGGTAGGGACTAGCGCCTACGAGCAGTACTTC.

To note about this clonotype: It is unclear where the CDR3 begins or ends on the DNA, so no DNA is shown, and the CDR3 is as TCRdb lists it. The chain recombines TRBV18 with TRBJ2-7; TRBD2 is taken as the D call from the table, unchecked against the DNA. Germline CDR1 and CDR2: KGHSH and LQKENI. The CDR3 length equals 12 residues, ends included. CDR3 loop: CASSPSGQEQYF.

The CDR3 sequence: CASSQDLPPGELFF. The CDR3, as DNA: TGTGCCAGCAGCCAAGATCTTCCCCCCGGGGAGCTGTTTTTT. The genes are TRBV3-1 and TRBJ2-2; no clear D. Germline V gene data show CDR1 as LGHDT and CDR2 as YNNKEL (reference sequence). Between the trimmed V and J ends, which lost 0 bases and 6 bases, there was a span of 8 bases. The CDR3 spans 14 residues. The full variable domain, with the rest looked up from reference TRBV3-1 and TRBJ2-2, is DTAVSQTPKYLVTQMGNDKSIKCEQNLGHDTMYWYKQDSKKFLKIMFSYNNKELIINETVPNRFSPKSPDKAHLNLHINSLELGDSAVYFCASSQDLPPGELFFGEGSRLTVL.

The V call is TRBV11-2, the J call TRBJ2-7; 10 bases align to TRBD1. This CDR3 has 16 residues. The trim removed 3 bases at V and 0 bases at J, leaving 5 bases unmatched. CDR1 SGHAT and CDR2 FQNNGV come from the germline V gene. The CDR3 loop is CASSLSRDRGSYEQYF. CDR3 sequence (DNA): TGTGCCAGCAGCTTGTCCCGGGACAGGGGCTCCTACGAGCAGTACTTC.

This clonotype occurred many times. The rearrangement uses TRBV28 and TRBJ2-7; possible D gene TRBD1, 6 bases. The CDR3 covers 12 residues. V lost 3 bases, J lost 5 bases, and 8 bases lay in between. Germline CDR1 MDHEN, CDR2 SYDVKM. The CDR3, as DNA: TGTGCCAGCAGTTTGTACAGGGACGAGCAGTACTTC. It codes for CASSLYRDEQYF. Based on the CDR3 plus reference TRBV28 and TRBJ2-7, the full variable domain is DVKVTQSSRYLVKRTGEKVFLECVQDMDHENMFWYRQDPGLGLRLIYFSYDVKMKEKGDIPEGYSVSREKKERFSLILESASTNQTSMYLCASSLYRDEQYFGPGTRLTVT.

A few counts support this clonotype. The chain couples TRBV30 to TRBJ2-2; D not resolved. This CDR3 comprises 13 residues. The ends were cut back, 0 bases at V and 2 bases at J, with 4 bases in the middle. Germline assignment: CDR1 GTSNPN and CDR2 SVGIG (reference sequence). CDR3 in DNA: TGTGCCTGGAGTGTAGATAACACCGGGGAGCTGTTTTTT. Translation gives CAWSVDNTGELFF.

V usage is TRBV20-1 and J usage is TRBJ2-2; either TRBD1 or TRBD2 may fit D (5 bases each). Trimming shortened V by 6 bases and J by 0 bases, and 8 bases separated the two germline ends. CDR3 length equals 13 residues. The V gene's germline CDR1 is DFQATT and CDR2 SNEGSKA (reference sequence). Here the CDR3 reads CSARDPNTGELFF. The CDR3 coding sequence is TGCAGTGCCCGGGACCCGAACACCGGGGAGCTGTTTTTT.

This clonotype was picked up many times. CDR3 in DNA: TGCAGTGCTTGGGGGGAGACCCAGTACTTC. Protein product: CSAWGETQYF. The J gene is TRBJ2-5, the V gene TRBV20-1, with D tentatively TRBD1 or TRBD2 (5 bases each). V was cut by 5 bases and J by 5 bases, with 6 bases left in between. In germline, CDR1 is DFQATT, CDR2 SNEGSKA (reference sequence). The CDR3 runs 10 residues.

The chain's CDR3 is CASSSTHEQYF. The DNA for the CDR3 is TGTGCCAGCAGCTCAACTCACGAGCAGTACTTC. The chain carries TRBV7-9 and TRBJ2-7; D gene unclear. CDR3 length equals 11 residues. Germline V CDR1 and CDR2: SEHNR, FQNEAQ (reference sequence). Trimming cost V 4 bases and J 5 bases, with 6 bases left between them.

This clonotype was seen ten or more times. The chain joins TRBV2 to TRBJ2-7, with 11 bases identical to TRBD2. J was trimmed by 3 bases and V by 6 bases; bases with no gene match: 7. Germline V CDR1 and CDR2: SNHLY, FYNNEI. The CDR3 loop spans 15 amino acids. CDR3: CASSGTSGNVYEQYF. DNA of the CDR3: TGTGCCAGCAGCGGGACTAGCGGCAACGTCTACGAGCAGTACTTC.

This clonotype has more than one count but fewer than ten. CDR3 sequence reads: CASRRQGSGIQYF. For the CDR3, the DNA is TGCGCCAGCCGTCGACAGGGGTCGGGCATTCAGTACTTC. This chain joins TRBV10-2 and TRBJ2-4, with 8 nucleotides matching TRBD1. V was clipped by 8 bases and J by 9 bases; unmatched bases: 9. The CDR3 length is 13 residues. Germline CDR1 and CDR2: WSHSY and SAAADI.

The chain is built from TRBV19 and TRBJ2-1; 7 nucleotides line up with TRBD2. The CDR3 extends over 15 amino acids. Germline V gene sequence: CDR1 LNHDA, CDR2 SQIVND (reference sequence). V was pared by 5 bases and J by 4 bases, with 8 bases of the junction left unmatched. The CDR3 is CASSPSAGLYNEQFF. DNA of the CDR3: TGTGCCAGTAGTCCCTCAGCGGGGCTATACAATGAGCAGTTCTTC.

This clonotype was counted many times. The V call is TRBV6-1, the J call TRBJ2-4; D is possibly TRBD2 (5 bases). Trimming pared 8 bases from V and 6 bases from J, leaving 11 bases between. The CDR3 consists of 12 residues. The germline gives CDR1 MNHNS, CDR2 SASEGT. This CDR3 reads CASGGGINIQYF. The CDR3 region has the DNA TGTGCCAGCGGTGGAGGAATAAACATTCAGTACTTC.

This clonotype was seen repeatedly, ten times or more. The chain couples TRBV7-9 to TRBJ2-5; D gene uncertain. The germline V gene has CDR1 SEHNR and CDR2 FQNEAQ (reference sequence). This CDR3 has 15 residues. V was pared by 1 base and J by 2 bases, with 11 bases between. The CDR3 DNA reads as TGTGCCAGCAGCTTAGGGGTCCACTCACAAGAGACCCAGTACTTC. It translates to CASSLGVHSQETQYF.

The chain joins TRBV19 to TRBJ1-5; D is perhaps TRBD1 (5 bases). There are 15 residues in the CDR3. Germline CDR1 is LNHDA and CDR2 is SQIVND (reference sequence). V lost 3 bases and J lost 4, with 13 bases in between. CDR3 amino acids: CASSMGWGTNQPQHF. CDR3 sequence (DNA): TGTGCCAGTAGTATGGGCTGGGGGACTAATCAGCCCCAGCATTTT.